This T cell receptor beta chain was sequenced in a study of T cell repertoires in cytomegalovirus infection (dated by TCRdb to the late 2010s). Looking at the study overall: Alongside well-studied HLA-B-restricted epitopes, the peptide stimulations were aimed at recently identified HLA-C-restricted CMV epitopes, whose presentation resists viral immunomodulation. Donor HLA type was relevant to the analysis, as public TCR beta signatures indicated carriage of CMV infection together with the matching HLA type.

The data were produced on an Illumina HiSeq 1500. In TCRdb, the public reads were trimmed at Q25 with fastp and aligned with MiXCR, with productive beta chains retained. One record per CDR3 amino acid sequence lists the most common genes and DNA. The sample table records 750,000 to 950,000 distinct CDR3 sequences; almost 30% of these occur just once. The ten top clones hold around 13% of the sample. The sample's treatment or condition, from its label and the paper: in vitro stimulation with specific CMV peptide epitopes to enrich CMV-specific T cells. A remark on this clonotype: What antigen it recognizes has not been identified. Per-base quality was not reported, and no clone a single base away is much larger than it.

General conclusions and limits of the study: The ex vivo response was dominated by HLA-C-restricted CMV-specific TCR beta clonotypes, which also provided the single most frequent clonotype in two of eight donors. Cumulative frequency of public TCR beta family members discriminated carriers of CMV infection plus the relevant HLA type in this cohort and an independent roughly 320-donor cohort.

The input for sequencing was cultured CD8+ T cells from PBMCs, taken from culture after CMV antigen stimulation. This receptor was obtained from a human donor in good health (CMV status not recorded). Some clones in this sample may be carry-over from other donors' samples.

The sequence in DNA is TGTGCCATCAGTCCCGGGACAGGCCGTGAGCAGTTCTTC. This sequence encodes CAISPGTGREQFF. This chain is built from TRBV10-3 and TRBJ2-1; 8 junctional bases match TRBD1. From the cysteine up to the phenylalanine, the CDR3 has a length of 13 residues. The CDR3 DNA has 39 bases and is translated from base 1. The germline V gene provides CDR1 ENHRY and CDR2 SYGVKD. V and J are trimmed by 5 bases and 9 bases, and the gene matches miss 6 bases of the junction.